Below are 13 T cell receptor beta chains sequenced from a single sample in a study of a mutant IDH1 vaccine in newly diagnosed glioma. This sample's time point: baseline, week 1 (first vaccination visit). Noted treatment: pre-vaccination baseline after standard-of-care therapy. TCRdb's table, derived via immunoSEQ multiplex PCR, lists solely in-frame clones and lacks some. Among 30,000 to 40,000 clones, around 82% were seen once, and the ten largest hold approximately 9%. The sample in question was PBMCs, obtained from a glioma patient treated with radiotherapy, temozolomide or both. These receptors were taken from a man aged 35-49 years with glioma. Some clones in this sample may be carry-over from other donors' samples.

This clone was seen a handful of times. The chain links TRBV2 to TRBJ1-2; possibly TRBD1 for D (6 bases). CDR3 length equals 14 residues. The V gene lost 4 bases and the J gene lost 4 bases, with 13 bases spanning the gap. Per germline, CDR1 SNHLY and CDR2 FYNNEI. The CDR3 protein is CASSGTAIVYGYTF. As DNA, the CDR3 is TGTGCCAGCAGTGGGACAGCGATCGTCTATGGCTACACCTTC.

The chain joins TRBV7-6 to TRBJ1-3; D is unresolved. Germline CDR1 and CDR2: SGHVS and FNYEAQ. The CDR3 totals 17 residues. Trimming removed 3 bases from V and 0 bases from J, with 15 bases in between. The CDR3 DNA follows: TGTGCCAGCAGCTTTAGGCAGTCTTCGGGCTCTGGAAACACCATATATTTT. Translating it yields CASSFRQSSGSGNTIYF.

CDR3 region: CASSLRDRAYEQYF. CDR3 coding DNA: TGTGCCAGCAGCTTAAGGGACAGGGCCTACGAGCAGTACTTC. The V call is TRBV11-2, the J call TRBJ2-7, with 9 positions matching TRBD1. Trimming took 2 bases from V and 2 from J; bases not matched to a gene: 1. Per the germline V gene, CDR1 is SGHAT and CDR2 is FQNNGV. This CDR3 is built from 14 residues.

This chain links TRBV10-3 with TRBJ1-5; D perhaps matches TRBD1 (6 bases). The ends were cut back, 2 bases at V and 0 bases at J, with 11 bases in the middle. Per germline, CDR1 ENHRY and CDR2 SYGVKD. The CDR3 runs 16 residues. CDR3 protein: CAISEDGQYSNQPQHF. CDR3 nucleotides: TGTGCCATCAGTGAGGACGGACAGTATAGCAATCAGCCCCAGCATTTT.

V and J are TRBV4-3 and TRBJ2-7; tentatively, D is TRBD1 (5 bases). The germline gives CDR1 LGHNA, CDR2 YSLEER. This CDR3 comprises 13 residues. V was trimmed by 4 bases and J by 4 bases, leaving 11 bases between them. In nucleotides, the CDR3 is TGCGCCAGCAGCCCGTTCCAGGGTTACGAGCAGTACTTC. It yields the protein CASSPFQGYEQYF.

The chain employs TRBV12-5 and TRBJ2-2; tentative D call: TRBD2 (5 bases). V was pared by 0 bases and J by 2 bases, with 13 bases between. This CDR3 has 17 residues. Germline CDR1 and CDR2: LGHNT and FRNRAP. As DNA, the CDR3 is TGTGCTAGTGGTTTGGTACTAGGAGCCGCTAACACCGGGGAGCTGTTTTTT. Protein product: CASGLVLGAANTGELFF.

The rearrangement links TRBV30 to TRBJ1-1, with 11 bases that match TRBD1. Per germline, CDR1 GTSNPN and CDR2 SVGIG (reference sequence). Losses at the gene ends were 8 bases for V and 0 bases for J; bases not matched to a gene: 2. The length of the CDR3 is 13 residues. The CDR3 DNA sequence: TGTGCCGGGGACAGGGGGATGAACACTGAAGCTTTCTTT. Amino acids: CAGDRGMNTEAFF.

This clone qualifies as medium-sized (0.01 to 0.1%). This chain joins TRBV5-5 and TRBJ2-5; D might be TRBD1 or TRBD2, each matching 5 bases. The CDR3 is 15 amino acids. Trimming removed 4 bases at V and 5 bases at J, with 18 bases between. CDR1 is SGHKS and CDR2 is YYEKEE in the germline V gene (reference sequence). The CDR3 region has the DNA TGTGCCAGCAGCCTTCCGGGTGTTGGGACGGAGACCCAGTACTTC. Translating it yields CASSLPGVGTETQYF.

This sequence joins TRBV6-1 and TRBJ1-1; no clear D. The CDR3 sequence is 15 residues long. V gave up 6 bases and J gave up 4 bases, with 18 bases separating them. Germline CDR1 and CDR2: MNHNS and SASEGT. The CDR3, as DNA: TGTGCCAGCAGCTACGGGCATCGACCGACCACTGAAGCTTTCTTT. It encodes CASSYGHRPTTEAFF.

V usage is TRBV4-2 and J usage is TRBJ2-3; possibly TRBD1 for D (6 bases). The CDR3 contains 17 residues. Germline V gene sequence: CDR1 LGHNA, CDR2 YNFKEQ. V shed 5 bases and J shed 5 bases, with 23 bases lying between them. CDR3 sequence reads: CASSFRATDSRGDTQYF. The DNA of the CDR3 is TGTGCCAGCAGCTTTCGGGCCACGGACAGCCGAGGAGATACGCAGTATTTT.

The table lists this clone with a few counts. This chain uses TRBV5-1 with TRBJ2-5; 8 nucleotides align to TRBD2. Per the germline V gene, CDR1 is SGHRS and CDR2 is YFSETQ. This CDR3 comprises 17 residues. V lost 0 bases to trimming and J lost 2 bases; unmatched junction nucleotides: 9. CDR3 DNA: TGCGCCAGCAGCTTGGGGGGGAATAGCGGGGAGCAAGAGACCCAGTACTTC. Residues: CASSLGGNSGEQETQYF.

The sample holds a few counts of this clone. The V gene is TRBV27, the J gene TRBJ2-2; unclear D gene. V dropped 0 bases and J dropped 5 bases, with 4 bases sitting between them. Germline V gene sequence: CDR1 MNHEY, CDR2 SMNVEV (reference sequence). The CDR3 is 13 amino acids. CDR3 in amino acids: CASSLSETGELFF. DNA of the CDR3: TGTGCCAGCAGTTTATCGGAGACCGGGGAGCTGTTTTTT.

V gene TRBV5-1 combines with J gene TRBJ1-2; D gene uncertain. This CDR3 region has 13 residues. V was trimmed by 4 bases and J by 5 bases, leaving 12 bases between them. The germline V gene has CDR1 SGHRS and CDR2 YFSETQ. The CDR3 nucleotides are TGCGCCAGCAGCGAAGACACCACTTATGGCTACACCTTC. This translates into CASSEDTTYGYTF.